This T cell receptor beta chain was recovered during a study of blood T cells in healthy people across ages. Study-wide findings and caveats: The donors' CMV status was not determined, possibly confounding changes in expanded clonotypes. PBMC samples, being unsorted, prevented any conclusive comparison of naive and antigen-experienced cells.

Ranging in age from about 6 to 95, the donors were healthy Caucasian individuals from Russia. Worth noting for this clonotype: Its antigen is undetermined.

A second 7 to 11 cycle PCR used barcoded and J-beta primers. MiXCR, run by TCRdb on the 5' RACE reads, gives a single entry per CDR3 protein. The sample has around 320,000 distinct CDR3 sequences, roughly 27% seen once. The sequence derives from a woman between 70 and 85 years old in good health. The sample taken for sequencing was blood.

CDR3 loop: CASRLSSFSGNTIYF. In nucleotides, the CDR3 is TGTGCCAGTAGGCTATCGTCCTTCTCTGGAAACACCATATATTTT. The J gene is TRBJ1-3, the V gene TRBV19; D not certain. CDR3 length: 15 residues. Trimming shortened V by 6 bases and J by 0 bases, and 12 bases separated the two germline ends. Looked up from germline, CDR1 is LNHDA and CDR2 is SQIVND (reference sequence).